This T cell receptor beta chain was retrieved from a study of blood T cell repertoires in COVID-19. Study information: From the United States, Italy and Spain came samples of acute and convalescent COVID-19.

Methods used by the authors: Reference gene primer amplification gave nucleated cell count estimates. The assay was immunoSEQ multiplex PCR, and TCRdb's table has in-frame clones only and misses some. The DNA was the basis for D and trimming; V, J and clone size are from that table. Here the sample spans approximately 200,000 clones, 75% to 90% being singletons. CDR3 length equals 17 residues. Per the germline V gene, CDR1 is MNHEY and CDR2 is SMNVEV (reference sequence). This clone turned up a few times. The junction and the germline gene differ at one end; a read error may be behind it. This chain connects TRBV27 to TRBJ2-1, with D maybe TRBD2 (6 bases). This clonotype was obtained from a man between 60 and 75 years old with acute or convalescent COVID-19. The source material was peripheral blood. CDR3 protein: CASSLSGGGLVYNERFF. The CDR3 DNA reads TGTGCCAGCAGTTTATCGGGTGGAGGGCTGGTCTACAATGAGCGGTTCTTC.